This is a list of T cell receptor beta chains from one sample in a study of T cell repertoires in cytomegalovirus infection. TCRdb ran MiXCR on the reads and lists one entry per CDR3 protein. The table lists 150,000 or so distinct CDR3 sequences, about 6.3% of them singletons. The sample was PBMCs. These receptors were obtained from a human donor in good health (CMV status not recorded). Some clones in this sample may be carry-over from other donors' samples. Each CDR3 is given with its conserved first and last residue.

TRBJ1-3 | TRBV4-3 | CASSQATGPGNTIYF
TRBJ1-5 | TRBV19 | CASGLTRGQPQHF
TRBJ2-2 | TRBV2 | CASSAWGDTGELFF
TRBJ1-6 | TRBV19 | CASSIRGGQDKPPLHF
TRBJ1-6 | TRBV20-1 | CSASPVGSYNSPLHF
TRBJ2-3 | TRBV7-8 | CASSLARGGPSTDTQYF
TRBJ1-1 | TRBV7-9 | CASSSTGGSPNTEAFF
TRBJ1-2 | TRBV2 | CASSWVTGGGYGYTF
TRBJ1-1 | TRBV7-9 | CASSWYRAGGTEAFF
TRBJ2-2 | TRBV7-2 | CASSLSLQDTGELFF
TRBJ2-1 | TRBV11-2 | CASSPELAGASSSYNEQFF
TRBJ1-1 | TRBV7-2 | CASSPAFTNTEAFF
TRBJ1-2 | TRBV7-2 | CASSTGVYGYTF
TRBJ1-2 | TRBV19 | CASSLTYYGYTF
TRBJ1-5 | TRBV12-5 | CASGLYPGNQPQHF
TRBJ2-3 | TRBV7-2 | CASSLTADTQYF
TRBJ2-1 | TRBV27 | CASSIGQGTKFF
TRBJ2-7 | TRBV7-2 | CASSFSGQTYEQYF
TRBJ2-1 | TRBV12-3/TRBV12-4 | CASSIILSDRGTYNEQFF
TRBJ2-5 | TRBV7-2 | CASSSSWREETQYF
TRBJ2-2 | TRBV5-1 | CASSLSQRQTGELFF
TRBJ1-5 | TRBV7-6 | CASSLLEGADQPQHF
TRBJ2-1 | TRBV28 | CASSLVAGLANEQFF
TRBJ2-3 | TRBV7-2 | CASSLGDWPRTDTQYF
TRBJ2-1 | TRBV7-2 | CASSLGTANEQFF
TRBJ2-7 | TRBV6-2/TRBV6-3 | CASSYISSIRGLYEQYF
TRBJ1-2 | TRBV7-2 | CASSPTDGYTF
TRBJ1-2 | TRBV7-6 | CASSSVDRDADYGYTF
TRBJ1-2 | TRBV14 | CASSPNRGGYYGYTF
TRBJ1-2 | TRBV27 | CASSLSTGGYGYTF
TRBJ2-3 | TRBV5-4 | CASSLGADLQDTQYF
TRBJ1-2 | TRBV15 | CATSRTQTGGGGYTF
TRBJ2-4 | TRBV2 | CASSAGHSGNIQYF
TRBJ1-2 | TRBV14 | CASSQEKGLHRSYGYTF
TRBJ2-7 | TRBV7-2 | CASSSLTQGLDYEQYF
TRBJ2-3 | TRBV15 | CATSRARLRGGTDTQYF
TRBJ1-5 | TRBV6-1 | CANSEQAGEGQPQHF
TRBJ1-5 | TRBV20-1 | CSARGGDQPQHF
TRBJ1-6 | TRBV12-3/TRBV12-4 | CASSSSGPRMGTLHF
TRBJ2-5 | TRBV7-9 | CASSLDGLTGQETQYF
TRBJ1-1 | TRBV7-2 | CASSSLIKNTEAFF
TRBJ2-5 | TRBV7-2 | CASIVAGGETQYF
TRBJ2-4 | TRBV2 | CASSGGEQEVAKNIQYF
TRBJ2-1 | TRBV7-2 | CASSLASGGGAYNEQFF
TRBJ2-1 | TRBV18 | CASSPTSGGIVEQFF
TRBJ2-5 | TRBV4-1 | CASSQVPQETQYF
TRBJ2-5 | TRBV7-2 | CASSPILGQGGETQYF
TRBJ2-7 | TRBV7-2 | CASSLASSGVRSYEQYF
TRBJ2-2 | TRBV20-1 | CSARTGGPNTGELFF
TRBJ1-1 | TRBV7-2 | CASSLDATKAFF
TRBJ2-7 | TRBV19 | CASSISPRRALEQYF
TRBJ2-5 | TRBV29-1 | CSVWDRGRETQYF
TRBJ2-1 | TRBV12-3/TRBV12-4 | CASSWDYNEQFF